These T cell receptor beta chains were read from a single sample in a study of blood T cell repertoires in COVID-19. Using immunoSEQ multiplex PCR, the repertoire was profiled, and TCRdb retains in-frame clones only, with some absent. The repertoire holds more than 300,000 clones, with around 87% as singletons. The sequencing sample was made of PBMCs or T cells enriched from blood (not recorded which). These receptors all stem from a man in his forties in a cohort exposed to, infected with or recovered from COVID-19 (not recorded which). Each CDR3 is given with its conserved first and last residue. Fields, in order: D gene, clone size, V gene, J gene, CDR3 protein, CDR3 DNA. A D gene is named only where the DNA matches it firmly. The size of a clone is reported for some rows only, either as once, few or many, or as a class for expanded clones.

.	.	TRBV2	TRBJ2-7	CATIRVGIEQYF	TGTGCCACTATACGGGTAGGCATCGAGCAGTACTTC
TRBD1	.	TRBV6-5	TRBJ2-2	CASSRTGRLAGELFF	TGTGCCAGCAGTAGGACAGGGAGGCTTGCCGGGGAGCTGTTTTTT
TRBD2	.	TRBV18	TRBJ2-7	CASSLAAGASGSYEQYF	TGTGCCAGCTCACTCGCGGCCGGGGCTAGCGGATCCTACGAGCAGTACTTC
TRBD1	.	TRBV7-9	TRBJ2-2	CASSPRTGPSNTGELFF	TGTGCCAGCAGCCCCCGGACAGGGCCTTCGAACACCGGGGAGCTGTTTTTT
.	.	TRBV7-9	TRBJ1-4	CASSLGGHEKLFF	TGTGCCAGCAGCTTAGGCGGCCATGAAAAACTGTTTTTT
.	.	TRBV18	TRBJ2-2	CASSPGDVTNTGELFF	TGTGCCAGCTCCCCGGGGGACGTAACGAACACCGGGGAGCTGTTTTTT
TRBD2	few	TRBV27	TRBJ2-7	CASSQSGSETYEQYF	TGTGCCAGCAGCCAAAGCGGGAGCGAGACCTACGAGCAGTACTTC
TRBD1	.	TRBV6-5	TRBJ2-3	CASSSGTGGQDTQYF	TGTGCCAGCAGTTCCGGGACAGGGGGCCAAGATACGCAGTATTTT
.	.	TRBV5-1	TRBJ2-5	CASSLVWAQRSGETQYF	TGCGCCAGCAGCTTGGTTTGGGCTCAACGTAGCGGAGAGACCCAGTACTTC
TRBD1	.	TRBV5-4	TRBJ1-2	CASSLQGAYGYTF	TGTGCCAGCAGCTTGCAGGGGGCCTATGGCTACACCTTC
.	.	TRBV29-1	TRBJ1-1	CSVDGLGRGNTEAFF	TGCAGCGTTGATGGGTTGGGCAGGGGGAACACTGAAGCTTTCTTT
TRBD1	.	TRBV15	TRBJ1-4	CATSRGDRGGEKLFF	TGTGCCACCAGCAGAGGGGACAGGGGTGGTGAAAAACTGTTTTTT
.	.	TRBV27	TRBJ1-4	CASSHREEKLFF	TGTGCCAGCAGTCACAGGGAGGAAAAACTGTTTTTT
.	.	TRBV9	TRBJ2-3	CASSVDPGMVDTQYF	TGTGCCAGCAGCGTAGATCCGGGGATGGTCGATACGCAGTATTTT
.	.	TRBV27	TRBJ1-6	CASSSYYGGSPLHF	TGTGCCAGCAGTTCCTACTACGGTGGATCACCCCTCCACTTT
TRBD1	.	TRBV30	TRBJ1-2	CAWSAPGGRLQGYTF	TGTGCCTGGAGTGCCCCAGGGGGCCGGTTACAGGGCTACACCTTC
TRBD2	once	TRBV3-1/TRBV3-2	TRBJ2-4	CASTQRGLAGSIQYF	TGTGCCAGCACCCAAAGGGGACTAGCGGGAAGCATTCAGTACTTC
.	.	TRBV27	TRBJ1-2	CASKQVPSNYGYTF	TGTGCCAGTAAACAGGTCCCTTCTAACTATGGCTACACCTTC
TRBD1	.	TRBV11-1	TRBJ1-1	CASSLRQGLGNTEAFF	TGTGCCAGCAGCCTACGACAGGGATTAGGGAACACTGAAGCTTTCTTT
TRBD1	.	TRBV4-1	TRBJ1-3	CASSQEGQGAVGNTIYF	TGCGCCAGCAGCCAAGAGGGACAGGGGGCCGTCGGAAACACCATATATTTT
.	.	TRBV5-4	TRBJ1-6	CASSPGGVNNSPLHF	TGTGCCAGCAGCCCCGGAGGGGTAAATAATTCACCCCTCCACTTT
TRBD2	.	TRBV7-2	TRBJ2-1	CASSLVAGTNYNEQFF	TGTGCCAGCAGCTTAGTCGCCGGGACTAACTACAATGAGCAGTTCTTC
.	.	TRBV3-1/TRBV3-2	TRBJ2-1	CASSQSEREFF	TGTGCCAGCAGCCAAAGCGAGAGGGAGTTCTTC
TRBD1	.	TRBV5-1	TRBJ2-7	CASSLVTGSAYEQYF	TGCGCCAGCAGCTTGGTGACAGGGTCTGCCTACGAGCAGTACTTC
TRBD2	once	TRBV14	TRBJ2-3	CASSQVGTSGIARTDTQYF	TGTGCCAGCAGCCAAGTCGGGACTAGCGGGATTGCCAGGACAGATACGCAGTATTTT